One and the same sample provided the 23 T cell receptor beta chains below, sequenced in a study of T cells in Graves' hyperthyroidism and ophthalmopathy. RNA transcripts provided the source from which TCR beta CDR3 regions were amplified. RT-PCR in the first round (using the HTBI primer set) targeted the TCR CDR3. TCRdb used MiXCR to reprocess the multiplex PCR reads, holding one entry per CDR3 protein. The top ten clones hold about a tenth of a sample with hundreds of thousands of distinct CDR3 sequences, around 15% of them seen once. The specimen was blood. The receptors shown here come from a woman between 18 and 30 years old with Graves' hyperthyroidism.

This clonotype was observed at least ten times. As DNA, the CDR3 is TGTGCCTGGAGCCCGTTTTGGACAGGGTATAATAACTATGGCTACACCTTC. This translates into CAWSPFWTGYNNYGYTF. The rearrangement uses TRBV30 and TRBJ1-2; 8 bases fit TRBD1. V shed 3 bases, J shed 1 base, and the junction held 13 bases outside the gene matches. The CDR3 extends over 17 amino acids. The V gene's germline CDR1 is GTSNPN and CDR2 SVGIG (reference sequence).

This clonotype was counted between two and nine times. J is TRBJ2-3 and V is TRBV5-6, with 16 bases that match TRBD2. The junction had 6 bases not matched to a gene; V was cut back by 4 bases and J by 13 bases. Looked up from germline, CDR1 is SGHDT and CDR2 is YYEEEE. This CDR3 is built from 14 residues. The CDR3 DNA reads TGTGCCAGCAGCGAGGGACTAGCGGGAGGGCCGGAGTATTTT. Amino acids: CASSEGLAGGPEYF.

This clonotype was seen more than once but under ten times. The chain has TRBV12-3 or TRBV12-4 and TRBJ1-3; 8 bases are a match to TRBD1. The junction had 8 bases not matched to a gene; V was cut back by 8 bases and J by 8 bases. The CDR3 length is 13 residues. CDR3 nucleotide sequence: TGTGCCAGCGACACAGGGGGTGTGGACACCATATATTTT. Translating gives CASDTGGVDTIYF.

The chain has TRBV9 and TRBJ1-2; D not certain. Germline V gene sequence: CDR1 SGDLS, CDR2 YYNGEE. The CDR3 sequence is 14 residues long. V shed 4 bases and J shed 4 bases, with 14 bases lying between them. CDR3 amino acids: CASSPSSAFYGYTF. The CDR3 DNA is TGTGCCAGCAGCCCCTCTTCGGCCTTCTATGGCTACACCTTC. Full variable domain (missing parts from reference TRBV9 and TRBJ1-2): DSGVTQTPKHLITATGQRVTLRCSPRSGDLSVYWYQQSLDQGLQFLIQYYNGEERAKGNILERFSAQQFPDLHSELNLSSLELGDSALYFCASSPSSAFYGYTFGSGTRLTVV.

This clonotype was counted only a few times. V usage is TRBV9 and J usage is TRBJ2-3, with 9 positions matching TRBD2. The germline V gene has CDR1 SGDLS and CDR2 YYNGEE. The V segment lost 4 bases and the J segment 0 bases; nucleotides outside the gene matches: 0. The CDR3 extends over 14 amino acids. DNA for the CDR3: TGTGCCAGCAGCAGCGGGAGGAGCACAGATACGCAGTATTTT. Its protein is CASSSGRSTDTQYF.

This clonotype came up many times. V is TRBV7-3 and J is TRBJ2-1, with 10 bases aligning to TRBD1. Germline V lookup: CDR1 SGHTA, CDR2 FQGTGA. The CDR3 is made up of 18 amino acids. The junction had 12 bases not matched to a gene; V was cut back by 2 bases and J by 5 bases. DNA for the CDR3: TGTGCCAGCAGCTTAGGAATGTTCGGACAGGGGGAAAACAATGAGCAGTTCTTC. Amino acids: CASSLGMFGQGENNEQFF.

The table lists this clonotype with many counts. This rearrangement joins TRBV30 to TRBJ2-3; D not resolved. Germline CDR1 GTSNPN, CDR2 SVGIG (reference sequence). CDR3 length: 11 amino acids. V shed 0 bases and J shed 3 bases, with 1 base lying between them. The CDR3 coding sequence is TGTGCCTGGAGTGTTACAGATACGCAGTATTTT. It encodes CAWSVTDTQYF. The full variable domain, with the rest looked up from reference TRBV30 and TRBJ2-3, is SQTIHQWPATLVQPVGSPLSLECTVEGTSNPNLYWYRQAAGRGLQLLFYSVGIGQISSEVPQNLSASRPQDRQFILSSKKLLLSDSGFYLCAWSVTDTQYFGPGTRLTVL.

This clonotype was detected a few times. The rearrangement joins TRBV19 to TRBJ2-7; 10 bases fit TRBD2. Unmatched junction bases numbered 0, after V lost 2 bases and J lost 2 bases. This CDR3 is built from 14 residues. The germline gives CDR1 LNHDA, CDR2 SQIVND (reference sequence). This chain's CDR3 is CASSILAGAYEQYF. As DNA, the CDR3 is TGTGCCAGTAGTATACTAGCGGGGGCCTACGAGCAGTACTTC.

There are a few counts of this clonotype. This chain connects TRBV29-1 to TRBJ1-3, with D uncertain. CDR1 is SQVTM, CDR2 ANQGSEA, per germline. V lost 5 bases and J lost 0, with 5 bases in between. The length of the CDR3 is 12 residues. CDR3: CSVRFSGNTIYF. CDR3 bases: TGCAGCGTTCGTTTCTCTGGAAACACCATATATTTT.

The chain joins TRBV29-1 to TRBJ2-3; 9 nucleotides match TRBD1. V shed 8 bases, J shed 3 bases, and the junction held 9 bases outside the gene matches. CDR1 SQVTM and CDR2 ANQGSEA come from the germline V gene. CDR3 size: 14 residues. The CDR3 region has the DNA TGCAGCTCGACTGGGGACAGGGCAACAGATACGCAGTATTTT. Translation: CSSTGDRATDTQYF.

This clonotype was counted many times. The CDR3 nucleotides read TGTGCCAGCACCCGGGACAGACTTGAAGAGACCCAGTACTTC. Translated, it gives CASTRDRLEETQYF. This chain connects TRBV6-1 to TRBJ2-5, with 7 bases that match TRBD1. Germline CDR1 MNHNS, CDR2 SASEGT. CDR3 length: 14 amino acids. V lost 7 bases to trimming and J lost 3 bases; unmatched junction nucleotides: 8.

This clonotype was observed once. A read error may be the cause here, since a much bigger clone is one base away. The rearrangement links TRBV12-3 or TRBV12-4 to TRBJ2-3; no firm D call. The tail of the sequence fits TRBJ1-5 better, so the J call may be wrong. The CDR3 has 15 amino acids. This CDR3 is CASSLGTLRADTQHF. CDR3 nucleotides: TGTGCCAGCAGTTTAGGGACCCTGCGGGCAGATACGCAGCATTTT.

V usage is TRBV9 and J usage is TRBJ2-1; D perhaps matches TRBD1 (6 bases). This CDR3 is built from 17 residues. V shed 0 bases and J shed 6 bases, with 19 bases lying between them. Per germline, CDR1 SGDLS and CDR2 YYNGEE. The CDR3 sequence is CASSVGSQGPVGNEQFF. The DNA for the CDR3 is TGTGCCAGCAGCGTAGGGTCACAGGGACCGGTGGGCAATGAGCAGTTCTTC.

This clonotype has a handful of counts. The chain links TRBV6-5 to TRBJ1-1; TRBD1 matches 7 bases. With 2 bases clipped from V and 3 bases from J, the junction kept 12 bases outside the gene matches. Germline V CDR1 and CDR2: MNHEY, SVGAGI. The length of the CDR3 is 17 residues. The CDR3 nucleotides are TGTGCCAGCAGTTACGCAAGGACAGGCTGGGGGGACACTGAAGCTTTCTTT. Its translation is CASSYARTGWGDTEAFF.

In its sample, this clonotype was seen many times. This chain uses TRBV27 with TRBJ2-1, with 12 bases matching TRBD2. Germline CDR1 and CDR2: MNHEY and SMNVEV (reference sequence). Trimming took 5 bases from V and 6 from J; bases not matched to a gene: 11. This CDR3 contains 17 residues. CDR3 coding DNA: TGTGCCAGCAGTCTCGCCTCCGGACTAGCGGGACTCAATGAGCAGTTCTTC. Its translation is CASSLASGLAGLNEQFF.

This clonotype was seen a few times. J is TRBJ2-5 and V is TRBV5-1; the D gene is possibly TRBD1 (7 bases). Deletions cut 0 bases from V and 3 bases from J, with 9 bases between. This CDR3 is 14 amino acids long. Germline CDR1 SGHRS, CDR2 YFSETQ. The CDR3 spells CASSLAGGKETQYF. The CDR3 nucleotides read TGCGCCAGCAGCTTGGCAGGGGGGAAAGAGACCCAGTACTTC. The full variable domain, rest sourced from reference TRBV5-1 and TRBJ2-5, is KAGVTQTPRYLIKTRGQQVTLSCSPISGHRSVSWYQQTPGQGLQFLFEYFSETQRNKGNFPGRFSGRQFSNSRSEMNVSTLELGDSALYLCASSLAGGKETQYFGPGTRLLVL.

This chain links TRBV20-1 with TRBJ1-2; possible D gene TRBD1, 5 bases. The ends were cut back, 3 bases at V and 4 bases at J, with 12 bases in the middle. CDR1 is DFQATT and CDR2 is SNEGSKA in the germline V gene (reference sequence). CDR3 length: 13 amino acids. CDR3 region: CSASPAGSYGYTF. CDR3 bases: TGCAGTGCTAGCCCTGCAGGGAGCTATGGCTACACCTTC.

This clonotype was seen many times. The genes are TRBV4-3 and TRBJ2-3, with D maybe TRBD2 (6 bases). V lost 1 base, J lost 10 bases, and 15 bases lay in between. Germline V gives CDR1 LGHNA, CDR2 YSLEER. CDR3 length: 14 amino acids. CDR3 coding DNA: TGCGCCAGCAGCCAAGGTGGGCCGGGAGTGTCGCAGTATTTT. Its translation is CASSQGGPGVSQYF.

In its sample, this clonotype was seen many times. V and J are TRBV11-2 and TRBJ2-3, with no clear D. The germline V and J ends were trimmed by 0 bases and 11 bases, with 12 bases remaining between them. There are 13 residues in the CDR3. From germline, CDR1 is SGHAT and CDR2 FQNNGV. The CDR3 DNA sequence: TGTGCCAGCAGCTTAGATCAGCAAATGGGGCAGTATTTT. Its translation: CASSLDQQMGQYF.

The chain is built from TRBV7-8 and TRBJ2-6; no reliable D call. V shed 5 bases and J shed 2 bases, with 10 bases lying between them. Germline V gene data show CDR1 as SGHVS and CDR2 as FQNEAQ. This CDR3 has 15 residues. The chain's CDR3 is CASSAAATGANVLTF. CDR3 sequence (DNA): TGTGCCAGCAGCGCAGCAGCGACTGGGGCCAACGTCCTGACTTTC. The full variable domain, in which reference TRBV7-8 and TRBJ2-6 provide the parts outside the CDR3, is GAGVSQSPRYKVAKRGQDVALRCDPISGHVSLFWYQQALGQGPEFLTYFQNEAQLDKSGLPSDRFFAERPEGSVSTLKIQRTQQEDSAVYLCASSAAATGANVLTFGAGSRLTVL.

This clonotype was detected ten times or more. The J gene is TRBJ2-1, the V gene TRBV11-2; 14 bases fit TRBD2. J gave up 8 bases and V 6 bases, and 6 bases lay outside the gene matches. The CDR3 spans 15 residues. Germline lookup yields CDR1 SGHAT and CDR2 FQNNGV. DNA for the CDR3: TGTGCCAGCAGAAAGACTAGCGGGAGGGGGGATGAGCAGTTCTTC. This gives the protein CASRKTSGRGDEQFF.

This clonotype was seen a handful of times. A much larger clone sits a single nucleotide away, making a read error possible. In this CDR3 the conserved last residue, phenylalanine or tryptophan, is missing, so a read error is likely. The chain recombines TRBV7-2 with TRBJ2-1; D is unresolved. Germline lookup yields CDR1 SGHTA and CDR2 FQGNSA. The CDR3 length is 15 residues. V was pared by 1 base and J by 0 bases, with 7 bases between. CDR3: CASSLGPTSYNEQFV. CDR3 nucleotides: TGTGCCAGCAGCTTAGGGCCCACCTCCTACAATGAGCAGTTCGTC.

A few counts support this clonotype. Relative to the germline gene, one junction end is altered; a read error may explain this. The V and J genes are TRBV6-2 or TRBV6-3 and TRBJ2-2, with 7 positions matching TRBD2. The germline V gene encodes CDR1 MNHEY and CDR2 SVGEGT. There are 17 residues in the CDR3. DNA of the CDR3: TGTGCCAGCAGTTACTCGAAGAGCGGGACGAACACCAGGGAGCTGTTTTTT. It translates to CASSYSKSGTNTRELFF.